Reported below is one T cell receptor beta chain. Germline CDR1 is SGHTA and CDR2 is FQGNSA. The CDR3 has 14 residues. V was clipped by 1 base and J by 3 bases, with 9 bases between them. This entry comes from a study of blood T cells in healthy people across ages. A J-beta primer mix and a sample-barcoded 5' primer were used in a second PCR of roughly 6 to 12 cycles. Template switching added a 12-random-nucleotide identifier to every cDNA molecule. From the 5' RACE reads, TCRdb called clonotypes with MiXCR, one entry per CDR3 protein. Here the sample spans around 990,000 distinct CDR3 sequences, roughly a quarter being singletons. The same sample was also used in a study of T cells of mothers and their children.

The chain links TRBV7-2 to TRBJ1-1; D is undetermined. Sequenced material: blood. This clonotype was sampled from a girl aged 2-15 years in good health. This CDR3 reads CASSLDIADTEAFF. CDR3 sequence (DNA): TGTGCCAGCAGCTTAGACATAGCCGACACTGAAGCTTTCTTT.